The 29 T cell receptor beta chains listed next were all sequenced from one sample in a study of cytomegalovirus exposure and HLA in healthy donors. TCRdb keeps only in-frame clones here, not all; method: immunoSEQ multiplex PCR. This table has 250,000 to 300,000 clones, 80% to 90% appearing once. Material: PBMCs. Receptor source: a young woman in good health and CMV-seronegative.

V is TRBV6-5 and J is TRBJ1-1; D is perhaps TRBD1 (6 bases). The germline V gene encodes CDR1 MNHEY and CDR2 SVGAGI. With 5 bases removed from V and 1 base from J, the gap between germline ends came to 14 bases. The CDR3 covers 15 residues. In DNA, the CDR3 is TGTGCCAGCAGTCAACACAGGGAGTGGAACACTGAAGCTTTCTTT. This translates into CASSQHREWNTEAFF.

V gene TRBV6-5 combines with J gene TRBJ1-2, with D possibly being TRBD1 (6 bases). CDR3 length equals 15 residues. Germline V lookup: CDR1 MNHEY, CDR2 SVGAGI. The V end lost 3 bases, the J end lost 5 bases, and 16 bases lay between the germline ends. CDR3 sequence: CASSYPTGFGYGYTF. For the CDR3, the DNA is TGTGCCAGCAGTTATCCTACAGGGTTCGGGTATGGCTACACCTTC.

This chain connects TRBV7-6 to TRBJ2-1; unclear D gene. With 3 bases removed from V and 3 bases from J, the gap between germline ends came to 18 bases. Germline values: CDR1 SGHVS, CDR2 FNYEAQ. CDR3 length: 17 amino acids. CDR3 nucleotides: TGTGCCAGCAGCTTTATTCCCTTCTACCCGAGCTACAATGAGCAGTTCTTC. This translates into CASSFIPFYPSYNEQFF.

CDR3 coding DNA: TGTGCCAGCGGGCATTATGCGGGAAATAATTCACCCCTCCACTTT. Translation gives CASGHYAGNNSPLHF. V is TRBV6-6 and J is TRBJ1-6; D gene unclear. Trimming stripped 8 bases from V and 5 bases from J, with 16 bases between. Germline loops: CDR1 MNHNY, CDR2 SVGAGI (reference sequence). The CDR3 has 15 residues.

The genes are TRBV5-1 and TRBJ1-1, with TRBD1 matching over 7 bases. V shed 2 bases, J shed 7 bases, and the junction held 8 bases outside the gene matches. Looked up from germline, CDR1 is SGHRS and CDR2 is YFSETQ. The CDR3 totals 14 residues. The CDR3 is CASSLGDRAFEAFF. CDR3 nucleotide sequence: TGCGCCAGCAGCTTAGGGGACAGAGCCTTTGAAGCTTTCTTT.

On this clone itself: Sequence at one end of the junction differs from germline and may be a read error. The V call is TRBV5-3, the J call TRBJ2-4; 13 nucleotides agree with TRBD2. Being an ORF, TRBV5-3 has a function that is uncertain. The CDR3 covers 17 residues. This CDR3 reads CARSLGFIGLAGALGPF. The CDR3 DNA reads as TGTGCCAGAAGCCTGGGGTTTATAGGACTAGCGGGGGCCCTGGGGCCCTTC.

The V call is TRBV25-1, the J call TRBJ2-7; TRBD1 matches 8 bases. CDR3 length equals 12 residues. CDR1 is MGHDK, CDR2 SYGVNS, per germline. J was trimmed by 6 bases and V by 7 bases; bases with no gene match: 5. In DNA, the CDR3 is TGTGCCAGCACGAAGGACAGGGCCGAGCAGTACTTC. Its translation: CASTKDRAEQYF.

The chain couples TRBV2 to TRBJ2-7; the match to TRBD2 covers 10 bases. Germline CDR1 reads SNHLY; CDR2 reads FYNNEI. The CDR3 runs to 17 residues. Trimming took 4 bases from V and 5 from J; bases not matched to a gene: 14. CDR3 in DNA: TGTGCCAGCAGTGGGGCAGCCTGGACTAGCGGCGTCCACGAGCAGTACTTC. It encodes CASSGAAWTSGVHEQYF.

The chain recombines TRBV6-1 with TRBJ1-1; maybe TRBD1 (6 bases). The CDR3 contains 17 residues. CDR1 and CDR2 (germline): MNHNS, SASEGT. The V end was cut by 0 bases, the J end by 4 bases, with 18 bases between. The CDR3 spells CASSEALRGGGGTEAFF. CDR3 nucleotide sequence: TGTGCCAGCAGTGAAGCGCTTCGGGGAGGGGGGGGCACTGAAGCTTTCTTT.

This clone was seen once. The chain combines TRBV11-2 with TRBJ2-7; D perhaps matches TRBD2 (7 bases). V lost 0 bases and J lost 3, with 9 bases in between. CDR3 length: 14 residues. Germline-derived CDR1 and CDR2 are SGHAT and FQNNGV. Here the CDR3 reads CASSLEGGRYEQYF. The DNA for the CDR3 is TGTGCCAGCAGCTTAGAGGGGGGGCGCTACGAGCAGTACTTC.

This chain links TRBV4-1 with TRBJ2-7; D remains unclear. The CDR3 spans 13 residues. Between the trimmed V and J ends, which lost 4 bases and 6 bases, there was a span of 13 bases. Germline assignment: CDR1 MGHRA and CDR2 YSYEKL. The CDR3 bases are TGCGCCAGCAGCCCTGACGGTGAGGCCGAGCAGTACTTC. Translation gives CASSPDGEAEQYF.

The chain recombines TRBV7-2 with TRBJ1-6, with D uncertain. Trimming pared 3 bases from V and 9 bases from J, leaving 12 bases between. The germline CDR1 and CDR2 sequences are SGHTA and FQGNSA. CDR3 length equals 14 residues. As DNA, the CDR3 is TGTGCCAGCAGCTTTACCCAGATTGGTTCACCCCTCCACTTT. Translation gives CASSFTQIGSPLHF.

The V and J genes are TRBV19 and TRBJ1-3, with D hard to call. Germline values: CDR1 LNHDA, CDR2 SQIVND (reference sequence). Trimming pared 9 bases from V and 4 bases from J, leaving 4 bases between. The CDR3 consists of 10 residues. The CDR3 reads CASLGNTIYF. CDR3 DNA: TGTGCCAGCTTAGGAAACACCATATATTTT. Filled out from reference TRBV19 and TRBJ1-3, the complete variable domain reads DGGITQSPKYLFRKEGQNVTLSCEQNLNHDAMYWYRQDPGQGLRLIYYSQIVNDFQKGDIAEGYSVSREKKESFPLTVTSAQKNPTAFYLCASLGNTIYFGEGSWLTVV.

V is TRBV27 and J is TRBJ2-5; 7 bases map to TRBD1. The germline V gene encodes CDR1 MNHEY and CDR2 SMNVEV (reference sequence). Trimming cost V 2 bases and J 4 bases; bases outside gene matches: 4. The CDR3 runs 14 residues. CDR3 loop: CASSLKGTAETQYF. CDR3 nucleotides: TGTGCCAGCAGTTTAAAGGGGACAGCAGAGACCCAGTACTTC.

The rearrangement uses TRBV18 and TRBJ2-7, with a possible D match to TRBD2 (7 bases). CDR1 and CDR2 (germline): KGHSH, LQKENI. This CDR3 is built from 14 residues. Trimming stripped 3 bases from V and 6 bases from J, with 15 bases between. The CDR3 region has the DNA TGTGCCAGCTCACCCGGGGGGCCGAGGGGCGAGCAGTACTTC. Residues: CASSPGGPRGEQYF.

The V call is TRBV29-1, the J call TRBJ1-1; D ambiguous. The CDR3 length is 13 residues. Trimming removed 8 bases at V and 4 bases at J, with 17 bases between. The germline gives CDR1 SQVTM, CDR2 ANQGSEA. The DNA for the CDR3 is TGCAGCTCAAAAACTCAAGAGGGCACTGAAGCTTTCTTT. Amino acids: CSSKTQEGTEAFF.

CDR3 DNA sequence: TGTGCCAGCAGTTACTCAACAGGGGATGGCTACACCTTC. This codes for CASSYSTGDGYTF. The chain has TRBV6-5 and TRBJ1-2, with 7 bases identical to TRBD1. Germline assignment: CDR1 MNHEY and CDR2 SVGAGI. The CDR3 has 13 amino acids. V was clipped by 0 bases and J by 6 bases; unmatched bases: 1.

V usage is TRBV6-1 and J usage is TRBJ2-7; TRBD2 matches at 10 bases. V dropped 7 bases and J dropped 5; count of bases not matched to a gene: 11. Germline lookup yields CDR1 MNHNS and CDR2 SASEGT. This CDR3 region has 15 residues. Here the CDR3 reads CASNQLAGAFDEQYF. In DNA, the CDR3 is TGTGCCAGCAATCAGCTAGCGGGAGCTTTTGACGAGCAGTACTTC.

The chain couples TRBV18 to TRBJ1-1; TRBD1 might be the D (5 bases). The germline V gene encodes CDR1 KGHSH and CDR2 LQKENI. The V end was cut by 6 bases, the J end by 0 bases, with 11 bases between. The CDR3 totals 14 residues. CDR3 nucleotides: TGTGCCAGCTCCCGGGGGGAGCTGAACACTGAAGCTTTCTTT. As protein: CASSRGELNTEAFF.

The chain joins TRBV28 to TRBJ2-1; 8 positions match TRBD1. Trimming removed 1 base from V and 5 bases from J; junction bases left unmatched: 7. Looked up from germline, CDR1 is MDHEN and CDR2 is SYDVKM. This CDR3 is built from 16 residues. CDR3 loop: CASSLLADRENNEQFF. CDR3 sequence (DNA): TGTGCCAGCAGTTTATTAGCGGACAGGGAGAACAATGAGCAGTTCTTC.

J is TRBJ1-2 and V is TRBV4-1; 12 nucleotides line up with TRBD1. CDR3 length: 16 residues. The germline gives CDR1 MGHRA, CDR2 YSYEKL. After removal of 5 bases from V and 1 base from J, the junction contained 5 bases not matched to a gene. The CDR3 DNA sequence: TGCGCCAGCAGCGAGGGACAGGGGGCCGGTAACTATGGCTACACCTTC. Protein product: CASSEGQGAGNYGYTF.

This chain links TRBV30 with TRBJ1-1, with 7 bases that match TRBD1. Germline loops: CDR1 GTSNPN, CDR2 SVGIG (reference sequence). V gave up 7 bases and J gave up 3 bases; unmatched junction bases: 2. The CDR3 consists of 11 residues. The CDR3 sequence: CASTGHTEAFF. Written as DNA, the CDR3 is TGTGCCTCGACAGGGCACACTGAAGCTTTCTTT.

CDR3 DNA sequence: TGTGCCACCAAAACCGGGACAGGGGGGCTAAACACCATATATTTT. Its translation: CATKTGTGGLNTIYF. The gene calls are TRBV15 and TRBJ1-3; TRBD1 aligns across 11 bases. V lost 7 bases and J lost 6; bases outside the gene matches: 8. Germline V gene lookup returns CDR1 LNHNV and CDR2 YYDKDF (reference sequence). This CDR3 is built from 15 residues.

V and J are TRBV29-1 and TRBJ2-3; 11 bases line up with TRBD1. Per germline, CDR1 SQVTM and CDR2 ANQGSEA. J gave up 5 bases and V 1 base, and 2 bases lay outside the gene matches. CDR3 size: 14 residues. The CDR3 reads CSVEGGQGEDTQYF. For the CDR3, the DNA is TGCAGCGTTGAAGGGGGACAGGGGGAAGATACGCAGTATTTT.

The rearrangement joins TRBV4-3 to TRBJ2-7, with D possibly being TRBD1 (5 bases). The V end was cut by 0 bases, the J end by 5 bases, with 17 bases between. Germline V CDR1 and CDR2: LGHNA, YSLEER. CDR3 length: 16 amino acids. DNA of the CDR3: TGCGCCAGCAGCCAAGACCGCACAGGTCGGTTCGACGAGCAGTACTTC. It translates to CASSQDRTGRFDEQYF.

The table lists this clone with a few counts. The V and J genes are TRBV7-3 and TRBJ1-6, with D uncertain. Germline CDR1 is SGHTA and CDR2 is FQGTGA. V was cut by 2 bases and J by 7 bases, with 6 bases left in between. The CDR3 length is 13 residues. The CDR3 bases are TGTGCCAGCAGCTTATACGAGAATTCACCCCTCCACTTT. Its translation is CASSLYENSPLHF.

This clone was picked up a small number of times. The chain employs TRBV5-5 and TRBJ1-1, with TRBD1 as a possible D gene (5 bases). CDR1 is SGHKS and CDR2 is YYEKEE in the germline V gene (reference sequence). This CDR3 is 17 amino acids long. Trimming stripped 4 bases from V and 1 base from J, with 20 bases between. CDR3: CASSLIGGMKENTEAFF. The CDR3 DNA follows: TGTGCCAGCAGCCTGATCGGGGGTATGAAGGAGAACACTGAAGCTTTCTTT.

The CDR3 region is CASSPQPSPNTEAFF. The CDR3 DNA reads TGTGCCAGCAGCCCACAGCCTTCCCCGAACACTGAAGCTTTCTTT. The gene calls are TRBV7-8 and TRBJ1-1; D is ambiguous. CDR1 is SGHVS, CDR2 FQNEAQ, per germline. CDR3 length: 15 amino acids. Trimming took off 5 bases at V and 1 base at J, with 14 bases between the two ends.

The chain links TRBV2 to TRBJ2-2; TRBD2 aligns across 7 bases. Germline assignment: CDR1 SNHLY and CDR2 FYNNEI. The CDR3 has 17 residues. V gave up 2 bases and J gave up 0 bases; unmatched junction bases: 6. The CDR3 protein is CASSESAGTANTGELFF. DNA for the CDR3: TGTGCCAGCAGTGAATCAGCGGGGACGGCGAACACCGGGGAGCTGTTTTTT.